Below, 22 T cell receptor beta chains from the same sample are listed, as sequenced in a study of post-analysis software for immune sequencing data. Overall study findings and caveats: Roughly five TRBV segments were significantly more frequent in patients than in controls. TRBV5-6, TRBV5-1 and TRBV20-1 were among these segments.

Their cognate antigens are unknown. The authors incorporated unique molecular identifiers into the TCR beta cDNA libraries. TCRdb independently ran MiXCR on the PCR reads; one entry per CDR3 protein. The table lists around 770,000 distinct CDR3 sequences, around 46% of them singletons. The sample comprised blood. All receptors come from a girl under 18 with multiple sclerosis.

This clonotype was detected only a few times. This chain's CDR3 is CASSRGGLDVTDTQYF. DNA for the CDR3: TGTGCCAGCAGTAGGGGCGGACTCGACGTCACAGATACGCAGTATTTT. This chain connects TRBV2 to TRBJ2-3; D possibly uses TRBD1 or TRBD2 (5 bases each). The CDR3 spans 16 residues. CDR1 is SNHLY, CDR2 FYNNEI, per germline. V was cut by 5 bases and J by 2 bases, with 17 bases left in between.

The CDR3 here is CASSLGVAGGSTDTQYF. The CDR3 nucleotides read TGCGCCAGCAGCTTGGGCGTAGCGGGAGGTTCAACAGATACGCAGTATTTT. This rearrangement joins TRBV5-1 to TRBJ2-3; 10 bases align to TRBD2. The CDR3 loop spans 17 amino acids. Germline V gene lookup returns CDR1 SGHRS and CDR2 YFSETQ. The ends lost 0 bases at V and 3 bases at J; junction bases unmatched: 7. The variable domain in full, completed from reference TRBV5-1 and TRBJ2-3, reads KAGVTQTPRYLIKTRGQQVTLSCSPISGHRSVSWYQQTPGQGLQFLFEYFSETQRNKGNFPGRFSGRQFSNSRSEMNVSTLELGDSALYLCASSLGVAGGSTDTQYFGPGTRLTVL.

Turning to this clonotype: A junction boundary mismatches the germline segment, possibly from a read error. The chain recombines TRBV7-2 with TRBJ2-7; the match to TRBD2 covers 11 bases. CDR1 is SGHTA and CDR2 is FQGNSA in the germline V gene. The CDR3 extends over 14 amino acids. Here the CDR3 DNA reads TGTGCCAGCAGCCTAGCGGGAGGAACAGAGGAGCAGTACTTC. Amino acids: CASSLAGGTEEQYF.

This clonotype was counted a single time. V and J are TRBV6-7 and TRBJ2-3; a weak D match, TRBD1 (5 bases). TRBV6-7 is an open reading frame whose function is uncertain. The germline V and J ends were trimmed by 8 bases and 4 bases, with 19 bases remaining between them. This CDR3 has 15 amino acids. The CDR3 nucleotides are TGTGCCAGCTCGAGAAGGGGCGATGTGTCAGATACGCAGTATTTT. This sequence encodes CASSRRGDVSDTQYF.

On this clonotype itself: The junction departs from germline at one end; a sequencing error may be responsible. The rearrangement joins TRBV24-1 to TRBJ2-6; D possibly corresponds to TRBD1 (5 bases). CDR3 length: 14 amino acids. CDR1 KGHDR and CDR2 SFDVKD come from the germline V gene. CDR3 sequence reads: CATSEPLGANVRTF. The DNA of the CDR3 is TGTGCCACCAGTGAGCCCCTTGGGGCCAACGTCCGGACTTTC.

The chain employs TRBV12-3 or TRBV12-4 and TRBJ2-4; the match to TRBD2 covers 7 bases. This CDR3 spans 15 amino acids. V shed 6 bases, J shed 1 base, and the junction held 6 bases outside the gene matches. The CDR3: CASRPAGLAKNIQYF. The CDR3 DNA reads as TGTGCCAGCAGGCCAGCGGGGTTGGCCAAAAACATTCAGTACTTC.

The chain has TRBV6-5 and TRBJ2-1, with 7 bases fitting TRBD2. V dropped 4 bases and J dropped 7; count of bases not matched to a gene: 10. The CDR3 has 15 amino acids. The V gene's germline CDR1 is MNHEY and CDR2 SVGAGI. CDR3 DNA: TGTGCCAGCAGTTCCCCGGGGGGAGGGCGGAATGAGCAGTTCTTC. Translated: CASSSPGGGRNEQFF.

This clonotype has only a few counts. V and J are TRBV20-1 and TRBJ2-1; D is perhaps TRBD1 or TRBD2 (5 bases each). CDR1 is DFQATT and CDR2 is SNEGSKA in the germline V gene (reference sequence). CDR3 length: 16 amino acids. The V gene lost 0 bases and the J gene lost 3 bases, with 15 bases spanning the gap. CDR3 bases: TGCAGTGCTAGAGATTTCGGGAAAGGGGACTACAATGAGCAGTTCTTC. Protein sequence: CSARDFGKGDYNEQFF.

V usage is TRBV20-1 and J usage is TRBJ1-2; 10 positions agree with TRBD1. CDR1 is DFQATT and CDR2 is SNEGSKA in the germline V gene (reference sequence). Trimming took 6 bases from V and 3 from J; bases not matched to a gene: 13. The CDR3 is 16 residues long. The CDR3 sequence is CSAPRTGGEEDYGYTF. CDR3 bases: TGCAGTGCCCCTAGGACAGGGGGTGAAGAAGACTATGGCTACACCTTC.

The V call is TRBV7-2, the J call TRBJ2-7, with a possible D match to TRBD2 (6 bases). Trimming cost V 7 bases and J 5 bases, with 9 bases left between them. The CDR3 consists of 11 residues. Germline V gene lookup returns CDR1 SGHTA and CDR2 FQGNSA. The CDR3 region has the DNA TGTGCCAGCACGGGAGCGAACGAGCAGTACTTC. Translation: CASTGANEQYF.

The chain employs TRBV16 and TRBJ2-5; 7 bases agree with TRBD1. The J call is doubtful: the DNA matches TRBJ2-7 better. CDR1 and CDR2 (germline): KGHSY, FQNENV. The CDR3 runs to 15 residues. The CDR3 protein is CASSRRGTETYEQYF. Here the CDR3 DNA reads TGTGCCAGCAGCCGACGTGGGACAGAGACCTACGAGCAGTACTTC.

The DNA of the CDR3 is TGCGCCAGCAGCGGTTCGTTTATTCCCAACAATGAGCAGTTCTTC. This sequence encodes CASSGSFIPNNEQFF. V is TRBV4-3 and J is TRBJ2-1; D remains unclear. The CDR3 consists of 15 residues. Germline V gene sequence: CDR1 LGHNA, CDR2 YSLEER. Trimming left V 5 bases short and J 5 bases short, with 16 bases between.

This clonotype was picked up a small number of times. V is TRBV18 and J is TRBJ2-3; TRBD2 aligns across 8 bases. The trim removed 8 bases at V and 5 bases at J, leaving 9 bases unmatched. Looked up from germline, CDR1 is KGHSH and CDR2 is LQKENI. The CDR3 contains 14 residues. The CDR3 loop reads CASPTGRARDTQYF. In nucleotides, the CDR3 is TGTGCCAGCCCAACCGGGAGGGCGAGAGATACGCAGTATTTT. Complete variable domain (other parts from reference TRBV18 and TRBJ2-3): NAGVMQNPRHLVRRRGQEARLRCSPMKGHSHVYWYRQLPEEGLKFMVYLQKENIIDESGMPKERFSAEFPKEGPSILRIQQVVRGDSAAYFCASPTGRARDTQYFGPGTRLTVL.

Concerning this clonotype: One end of the junction does not line up with germline, which may come from a read error. This rearrangement joins TRBV3-1 to TRBJ2-5, with D unclear. The CDR3 runs 16 residues. Germline V gives CDR1 LGHDT, CDR2 YNNKEL (reference sequence). The CDR3: CTSSQDERIPQETQYF. Written as DNA, the CDR3 is TGTACCAGCAGCCAAGATGAACGGATACCCCAAGAGACCCAGTACTTC.

This clonotype was seen a handful of times. The rearrangement uses TRBV12-3 or TRBV12-4 and TRBJ2-5; D call uncertain. The J call may not be correct, given that the DNA end is closer to TRBJ2-7. CDR3 size: 12 residues. This CDR3 is CASSLGRSEQYF. In DNA form, the CDR3 reads TGTGCCAGCAGTTTAGGTAGATCCGAGCAGTACTTC.

The chain uses TRBV7-6 and TRBJ2-1; TRBD2 agrees at 12 bases. Germline V gives CDR1 SGHVS, CDR2 FNYEAQ. V shed 1 base, J shed 9 bases, and the junction held 7 bases outside the gene matches. The CDR3 covers 16 residues. CDR3 amino acids: CASSLVRLAGEVEQFF. DNA for the CDR3: TGTGCCAGCAGCTTAGTCCGACTAGCGGGAGAGGTTGAGCAGTTCTTC.

A single count supports this clonotype. The CDR3 DNA sequence: TGTGCCAGCAGCCCGACTAGCGGGGCTAGCTCCTACGAGCAGTACTTC. Amino acid sequence: CASSPTSGASSYEQYF. The chain employs TRBV7-9 and TRBJ2-7, with TRBD2 matching 11 bases. CDR3 length: 16 residues. The V segment lost 5 bases and the J segment 0 bases; nucleotides outside the gene matches: 6. Germline V CDR1 and CDR2: SEHNR, FQNEAQ (reference sequence).

This rearrangement joins TRBV2 to TRBJ2-4, with D perhaps TRBD1 or TRBD2 (5 bases each). V gave up 6 bases and J gave up 8 bases, with 17 bases separating them. Germline V CDR1 and CDR2: SNHLY, FYNNEI. The CDR3 is 14 residues long. The CDR3 loop reads CASSPQVGVDIQYF. The CDR3 DNA follows: TGTGCCAGCAGCCCCCAGGTGGGGGTAGACATTCAGTACTTC.

The chain carries TRBV3-1 and TRBJ2-1, with TRBD2 identical over 8 bases. In germline, CDR1 is LGHDT, CDR2 YNNKEL (reference sequence). This CDR3 region has 16 residues. Trimming took 0 bases from V and 9 from J; bases not matched to a gene: 10. The CDR3 nucleotides read TGTGCCAGCAGCCAAGAACTAGCGGCGTTGGATGGTGAGCAGTTCTTC. Translating gives CASSQELAALDGEQFF.

This clonotype was seen a handful of times. V gene TRBV5-1 combines with J gene TRBJ2-1; unclear D gene. This CDR3 is built from 12 residues. CDR1 is SGHRS, CDR2 YFSETQ, per germline. Trimming took 4 bases from V and 7 from J, leaving 9 bases between them. CDR3 coding DNA: TGCGCCAGCAGCCTATCAAGGAATGAGCAGTTCTTC. It translates to CASSLSRNEQFF.

This chain joins TRBV6-5 and TRBJ2-4, with D perhaps being TRBD1 or TRBD2 (5 bases each). The J call may be faulty, since TRBJ2-7 better matches the DNA end. This CDR3 has 14 residues. The germline CDR1 and CDR2 sequences are MNHEY and SVGAGI. The CDR3 here is CASSAGTDVYEQYF. The CDR3 nucleotides read TGTGCCAGCAGTGCCGGGACGGACGTCTACGAGCAGTACTTC.

This clonotype occurred once. The chain couples TRBV19 to TRBJ2-5; 7 bases map to TRBD1. Germline V lookup: CDR1 LNHDA, CDR2 SQIVND (reference sequence). V trimming: 3 bases; J trimming: 5 bases; junction bases outside the gene matches: 9. The CDR3 is 15 residues long. As DNA, the CDR3 is TGTGCCAGTAGTATCCCAGGGGGTCCTTTGGAGACCCAGTACTTC. Residues: CASSIPGGPLETQYF. The full variable domain, with the rest looked up from reference TRBV19 and TRBJ2-5, is DGGITQSPKYLFRKEGQNVTLSCEQNLNHDAMYWYRQDPGQGLRLIYYSQIVNDFQKGDIAEGYSVSREKKESFPLTVTSAQKNPTAFYLCASSIPGGPLETQYFGPGTRLLVL.